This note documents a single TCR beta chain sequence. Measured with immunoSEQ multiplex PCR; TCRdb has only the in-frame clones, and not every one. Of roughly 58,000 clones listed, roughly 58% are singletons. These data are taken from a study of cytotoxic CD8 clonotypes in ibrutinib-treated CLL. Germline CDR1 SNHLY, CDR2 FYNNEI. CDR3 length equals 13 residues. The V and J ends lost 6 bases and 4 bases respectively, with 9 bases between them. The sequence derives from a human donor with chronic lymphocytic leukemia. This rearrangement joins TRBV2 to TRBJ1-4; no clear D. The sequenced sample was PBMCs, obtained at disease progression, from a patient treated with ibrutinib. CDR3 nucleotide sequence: TGTGCCAGCAGGGACGGACGTAATGAAAAACTGTTTTTT. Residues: CASRDGRNEKLFF.